Presented here are 18 T cell receptor beta chains from one specimen sequenced in a study of Ad26.COV2.S vaccination and SARS-CoV-2 variants. This table comes from immunoSEQ multiplex PCR, and its TCRdb copy is limited to in-frame clones, with some not included. The sample records roughly 320,000 clones, just under 85% being singletons. The treatment here: some 19 received Ad26.COV2.S at low or high dose, single or two shots; about 5 received placebo; per-sample allocation not given. The samples date from day 63 after the first vaccine or placebo injection. The specimen was peripheral blood, collected in a trial of Ad26.COV2.S vaccine versus placebo. Receptors originate from a person aged 18-65 years who received the Ad26.COV2.S COVID-19 vaccine or a placebo.

This clone occurred once. This chain links TRBV19 with TRBJ1-1; TRBD1 is a possible D gene (6 bases). The V gene's germline CDR1 is LNHDA and CDR2 SQIVND (reference sequence). The CDR3 is 14 residues long. Trimming shortened V by 3 bases and J by 1 base, and 9 bases separated the two germline ends. Here the CDR3 DNA reads TGTGCCAGTAGTATCAGGGGAAAGAACACTGAAGCTTTCTTT. It yields the protein CASSIRGKNTEAFF.

The J gene is TRBJ1-5, the V gene TRBV7-2; D is uncertain. This CDR3 spans 13 amino acids. Germline CDR1 and CDR2: SGHTA and FQGNSA. Trimming removed 2 bases at V and 8 bases at J, with 10 bases between. The CDR3 coding sequence is TGTGCCAGCAGCTTACAGGACGATAAGCCCCAGCATTTT. This codes for CASSLQDDKPQHF.

This clone was picked up a small number of times. The chain couples TRBV5-1 to TRBJ1-6; 9 bases are shared with TRBD1. V shed 1 base and J 10 bases; nucleotides not matched to a gene: 12. This CDR3 has 17 residues. The germline gives CDR1 SGHRS, CDR2 YFSETQ. CDR3 bases: TGCGCCAGCAGCTTGTGGGGGACCTGGACAGGGGAATCACCCCTCCACTTT. Encoded protein: CASSLWGTWTGESPLHF.

The CDR3 reads CASSPSGGGYGYTF. CDR3 DNA sequence: TGTGCCAGTAGCCCCTCGGGGGGCGGCTATGGCTACACCTTC. The gene calls are TRBV19 and TRBJ1-2, with a weak D call TRBD1 (6 bases). Germline CDR1 reads LNHDA; CDR2 reads SQIVND (reference sequence). The V and J ends lost 6 bases and 4 bases respectively, with 15 bases between them. The CDR3 loop spans 14 amino acids.

The table lists this clone with a count of one. The V call is TRBV15, the J call TRBJ2-3; 12 bases fit TRBD1. Per the germline V gene, CDR1 is LNHNV and CDR2 is YYDKDF (reference sequence). Germline trimming cut 4 bases from V and 7 bases from J; bases unmatched to any gene: 6. The CDR3 spans 15 residues. CDR3 nucleotides: TGTGCCACCAGCAAAACCGGGACAGGGGGCCATACGCAGTATTTT. Translation: CATSKTGTGGHTQYF.

This rearrangement joins TRBV29-1 to TRBJ1-1, with D perhaps matching TRBD1 (5 bases). Germline V lookup: CDR1 SQVTM, CDR2 ANQGSEA. CDR3 length: 13 amino acids. V lost 7 bases, J lost 3 bases, and 15 bases lay in between. CDR3 amino acids: CSGRRGTDTEAFF. CDR3 coding DNA: TGCAGCGGGCGGAGGGGCACGGACACTGAAGCTTTCTTT.

This clone occurred a few times. This chain uses TRBV2 with TRBJ1-2; 8 nucleotides line up with TRBD1. Germline CDR1 reads SNHLY; CDR2 reads FYNNEI. CDR3 size: 12 residues. The V and J ends lost 7 bases and 8 bases, in that order; junction bases with no gene match: 6. CDR3 nucleotide sequence: TGTGCCAGCATACAGGGGGAGCGGGGCTACACCTTC. Encoded protein: CASIQGERGYTF.

This sequence joins TRBV3-1 (or the pseudogene TRBV3-2) and TRBJ2-2; D call uncertain. The V end lost 4 bases, the J end lost 7 bases, and 4 bases lay between the germline ends. Looked up from germline, CDR1 is LGHDT and CDR2 is YNNKEL (reference sequence). The CDR3 is made up of 11 amino acids. The CDR3 DNA follows: TGTGCCAGCAGCCTGGTCGGGGAGCTGTTTTTT. Protein sequence: CASSLVGELFF.

The chain combines TRBV19 with TRBJ1-6; no clear D gene. Trimming removed 1 base at V and 10 bases at J, with 8 bases between. The CDR3 runs to 13 residues. Germline CDR1 is LNHDA and CDR2 is SQIVND (reference sequence). The CDR3 DNA reads as TGTGCCAGTAGTATAGGGTATGACTCACCCCTCCACTTT. This translates into CASSIGYDSPLHF.

This chain links TRBV29-1 with TRBJ1-1; TRBD1 agrees at 7 bases. In germline, CDR1 is SQVTM, CDR2 ANQGSEA. V lost 6 bases, J lost 2 bases, and 6 bases stayed unmatched. The CDR3 is 13 amino acids. The CDR3 DNA reads TGCAGCGTAAGGGACAGACCTAACACTGAAGCTTTCTTT. Translated, it gives CSVRDRPNTEAFF.

V gene TRBV28 combines with J gene TRBJ1-5; D is unclear. Germline CDR1 and CDR2: MDHEN and SYDVKM. The CDR3 runs 14 residues. V lost 5 bases and J lost 7, with 15 bases in between. The CDR3 protein is CASSLPGRPQPQHF. The CDR3 DNA reads as TGTGCCAGCAGTCTCCCGGGAAGGCCCCAGCCCCAGCATTTT.

The V gene is TRBV9, the J gene TRBJ2-1; 8 nucleotides match TRBD2. Germline lookup yields CDR1 SGDLS and CDR2 YYNGEE. Trimming at V came to 5 bases and at J to 9 bases, leaving 13 bases not matched to a gene. This CDR3 is built from 15 residues. The CDR3 reads CASSPLGGAQGEQFF. For the CDR3, the DNA is TGTGCCAGCAGTCCGCTCGGGGGGGCCCAGGGTGAGCAGTTCTTC.

The chain links TRBV28 to TRBJ1-6; 7 nucleotides match TRBD1. V was pared by 4 bases and J by 6 bases, with 3 bases of the junction left unmatched. The CDR3 spans 14 residues. The germline gives CDR1 MDHEN, CDR2 SYDVKM. In nucleotides, the CDR3 is TGTGCCAGCAGTTCAGGGGGTTCTAATTCACCCCTCCACTTT. This sequence encodes CASSSGGSNSPLHF.

The J gene is TRBJ2-2, the V gene TRBV18; D gene unclear. This CDR3 has 13 residues. Germline values: CDR1 KGHSH, CDR2 LQKENI. The ends were cut back, 6 bases at V and 7 bases at J, with 12 bases in the middle. The CDR3 nucleotides read TGTGCCAGCTCTCCTAGTCCGTTCGGGGAGCTGTTTTTT. The encoded protein is CASSPSPFGELFF.

This clone was recorded only once. This chain connects TRBV7-3 to TRBJ2-3; no clear D. This CDR3 has 15 amino acids. V was trimmed by 5 bases and J by 0 bases, leaving 12 bases between them. CDR1 and CDR2 (germline): SGHTA, FQGTGA. The CDR3 loop is CASSPFVGSTDTQYF. CDR3 bases: TGTGCCAGCAGCCCTTTTGTGGGGAGCACAGATACGCAGTATTTT.

The chain combines TRBV19 with TRBJ1-2; no firm D call. The CDR3 loop spans 11 amino acids. The germline CDR1 and CDR2 sequences are LNHDA and SQIVND (reference sequence). Trimming stripped 9 bases from V and 5 bases from J, with 10 bases between. The DNA for the CDR3 is TGTGCCAGCGCGGGCGGGTATGGCTACACCTTC. Its translation is CASAGGYGYTF.

This clone was found once. This chain links TRBV18 with TRBJ1-1, with D maybe TRBD1 (5 bases). The V gene's germline CDR1 is KGHSH and CDR2 LQKENI. The CDR3 is 15 amino acids. V was cut by 3 bases and J by 4 bases, with 15 bases left in between. The CDR3 coding sequence is TGTGCCAGCTCACCTTCCCAGGCGGGGGGCACTGAAGCTTTCTTT. This encodes CASSPSQAGGTEAFF.

V usage is TRBV6-2 or TRBV6-3 and J usage is TRBJ2-3; 9 nucleotides match TRBD1. Trimming took 2 bases from V and 6 from J; bases not matched to a gene: 0. Germline V lookup: CDR1 MNHEY, CDR2 SVGEGT. The CDR3 sequence is 13 residues long. The CDR3 coding sequence is TGTGCCAGCAGTTACGGACAGGGGGATACGCAGTATTTT. Translation gives CASSYGQGDTQYF.